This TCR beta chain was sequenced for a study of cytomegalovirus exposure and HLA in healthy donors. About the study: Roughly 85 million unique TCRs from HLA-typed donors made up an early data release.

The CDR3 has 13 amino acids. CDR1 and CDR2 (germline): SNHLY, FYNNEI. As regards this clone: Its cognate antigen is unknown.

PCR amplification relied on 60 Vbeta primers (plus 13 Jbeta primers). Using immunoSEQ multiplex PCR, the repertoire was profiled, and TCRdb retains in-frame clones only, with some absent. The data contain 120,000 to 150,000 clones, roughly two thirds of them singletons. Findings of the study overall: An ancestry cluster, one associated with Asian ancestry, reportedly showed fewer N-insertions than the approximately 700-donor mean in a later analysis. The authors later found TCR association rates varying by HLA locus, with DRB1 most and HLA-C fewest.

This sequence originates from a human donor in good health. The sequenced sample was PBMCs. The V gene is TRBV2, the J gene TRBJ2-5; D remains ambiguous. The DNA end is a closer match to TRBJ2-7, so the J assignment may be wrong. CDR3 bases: TGTGCCAGCAGTGAATCCGTACTGTACGAGCAGTACTTC. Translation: CASSESVLYEQYF.